This TCR beta chain was sequenced during a study of T cell clonality in common variable immunodeficiency (dated by TCRdb to between 2014 and 2017). CDR1 KGHDR and CDR2 SFDVKD are derived from the germline V gene. Measured from the cysteine to the phenylalanine, the CDR3 is 15 residues long. Only the CDR3 bases that were read are kept: 36 of them, in frame from base 1. From V the trimming removes 7 bases and from J it removes 4 bases, while the gene matches leave 9 bases of the junction unaccounted for. Beyond this particular receptor, the publication reports: According to the authors, figuring out what caused the increased clonality in CVID would require sequencing the repertoires of T cell subpopulations. CVID subjects shared fewer TCRbeta clones with each other than healthy controls did (p < 0.0001). Correlations of repertoire features with clinical complications were constrained by heterogeneity among patients within the CVID cohort. Fewer deletions and N-nucleotide insertions were reportedly observed in CVID TCRbeta sequences, and highly modified clones with 13 or more V deletions were reportedly absent from CVID TCRbeta sequences. Even though DNA input was equal, the average per sample came to some 82,000 unique sequences for controls compared with about 30,000 for CVID samples. TCRbeta clonality was higher in CVID subjects than in healthy controls (t-test p = 0.018), and the increase was most characteristic of about a third of subjects.

CVID samples and control samples contributed equivalent amounts of genomic DNA as sequencing input. For every sample, a 60 bp segment covering the rearranged TCRbeta CDR3 region was amplified and then sequenced. TCRbeta amplification used the immunoSEQ assay, a bias-corrected multiplex PCR with high-throughput sequencing. Processing in the source paper ran as follows. Every unique nucleotide sequence counted as a clone and was annotated with V, D and J genes, copy number and frequency. Sequences were labeled productive if in frame, and non-productive if out of frame or containing stop codons. As previously described, clonality was computed from Shannon's entropy. The predicted amino acid sequences of productive clones were used to derive the mean CDR3 Kyte-Doolittle hydropathy. Using the R hclust function, scaled V gene usage was clustered hierarchically with Manhattan distance and complete linkage. Clone sharing by CDR3 amino acid sequence was assessed by resampling 12 repertoires per group over 100 rounds. The repertoires were screened for 65 to 75 published EBV-specific TCRbeta sequences and 245 published CMV-specific TCRbeta sequences. A couple of CVID samples that yielded fewer than 10,000 sequences were excluded from the analysis, so 40 to 50 CVID repertoires were retained. TCRdb limited this immuneACCESS table to in-frame rearrangements with V and J called. A share of clones is missing; checked studies link under half to unresolved V genes, and the rest is unexplained. The D gene and trimming were derived from the DNA, and the V and J assignments and clone size from that table. Listed for this sample are roughly 70,000 clones, none observed only a single time. The top ten clonotypes cover 1.7% of the sample.

This clone has ten or more counts. Its antigen specificity is not known. The read comes to an end 3 residues before the CDR3 does, leaving the germline J gene to fill in the end. Most of the CVID patients and most of the healthy controls were of Caucasian heritage. Heparinized peripheral whole blood samples of roughly 5 to 8.5 ml were obtained from each donor. Genomic DNA from adults with common variable immune deficiency (CVID) and from healthy adult controls was the source for sequencing TCRbeta CDR3 repertoires. The control group was made up of roughly 22 healthy adult volunteers (around 10 male and about twelve female) whose ages ranged from roughly 20 to 70 years, with a mean age of approximately 34. Diluted blood was density-centrifuged over Hypaque 1077 or Ficoll-Paque to isolate peripheral blood mononuclear cells. Unsorted mononuclear cells served as the source of genomic DNA, which was extracted either by Qiagen column purification or by a centrifugation-based method.

The sample was peripheral blood mononuclear cells. The receptor was isolated from a person aged 18 to 75 in good health. The V and J segments used are TRBV24-1 and TRBJ2-3, with 8 junctional bases fitting TRBD2. CDR3 sequence: CATRAGGTTADTQYF. CDR3 DNA (partial): TGTGCCACCAGGGCGGGAGGAACAACGGCAGATACG.